This T cell receptor beta chain comes out of a study of molecular identifiers for immune sequencing clone quantification. Whole-study results and caveats: Clones of above 20 RNA copies carried over 99% of effector molecules; in naive cells they carried under 1%.

Libraries of naive CD8 T cells were made from roughly 18,000 to 920,000 sorted cells. They used 10%, 30% or 50% RNA. When naive CD8 T cells were sorted, they were gated as CD8+CD4-CCR7+CD45RA+. This clonotype was counted between two and nine times. The target antigen is unknown. Trimming cost V 3 bases and J 6 bases, with 15 bases left between them. The CDR3 is made up of 14 amino acids. TCRdb called the PCR reads again in MiXCR, with one record for every CDR3 protein. The sample holds roughly 8,000 distinct CDR3 sequences, under 45% seen once. This sequence joins TRBV5-7 and TRBJ2-5, with D possibly matching TRBD1 (6 bases). TRBV5-7 is flagged as an ORF with uncertain function. This TCR was recovered from a human donor in good health. Some libraries in this study had Jurkat cell RNA spiked in. The sample comprised naive CD8+ T cells from blood, with Jurkat cell RNA spiked in. Subset noted: FACS-sorted CD8+CD4-CCR7+CD45RA+ naive T cells. The CDR3 coding sequence is TGTGCCAGCAGCTCGAATCAGGGGACACAGACCCAGTACTTC. It specifies CASSSNQGTQTQYF.